This T cell receptor (beta chain) was identified in a study of blood T cell repertoires in COVID-19. Study processing details: Estimated nucleated cell counts came from reference gene primer amplification. Here immunoSEQ multiplex PCR was the method, and the copy in TCRdb shows in-frame clones only, minus some. The V and J calls and clone size were taken over from that table, and D and trimming were inferred from the DNA. The sample has some 240,000 clones, around 88% seen once. Individuals drawn from approximately 22 US areas were about 18 to 100 years old. Trimming cost V 3 bases and J 1 base, with 16 bases left between them. The CDR3 covers 16 residues. The germline CDR1 and CDR2 sequences are SGHTS and YDEGEE.

The sequence was collected from a middle-aged woman with acute COVID-19. Sequencing used PBMCs or T cells enriched from blood (not recorded which). The J gene is TRBJ2-5, the V gene TRBV5-8; possibly TRBD1 for D (6 bases). Here the CDR3 reads CASSSSRGILQETQYF. The CDR3 DNA is TGTGCCAGCAGCTCTTCCAGGGGCATCCTCCAAGAGACCCAGTACTTC.